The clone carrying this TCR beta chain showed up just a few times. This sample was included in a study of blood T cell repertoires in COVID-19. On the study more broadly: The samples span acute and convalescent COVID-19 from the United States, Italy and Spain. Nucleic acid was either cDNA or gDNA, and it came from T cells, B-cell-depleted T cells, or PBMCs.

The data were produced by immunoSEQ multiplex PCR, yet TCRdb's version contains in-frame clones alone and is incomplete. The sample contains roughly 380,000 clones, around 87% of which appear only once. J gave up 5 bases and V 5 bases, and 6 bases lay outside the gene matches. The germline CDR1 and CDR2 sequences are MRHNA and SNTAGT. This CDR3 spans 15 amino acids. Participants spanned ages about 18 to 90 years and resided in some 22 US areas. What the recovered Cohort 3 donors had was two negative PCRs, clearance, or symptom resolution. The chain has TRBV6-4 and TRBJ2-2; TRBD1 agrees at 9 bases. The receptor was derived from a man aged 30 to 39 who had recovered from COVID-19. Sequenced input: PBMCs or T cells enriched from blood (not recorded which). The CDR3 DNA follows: TGTGCCAGCAGTCCGGGACAGGGTGGAACCGGGGAGCTGTTTTTT. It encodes CASSPGQGGTGELFF.